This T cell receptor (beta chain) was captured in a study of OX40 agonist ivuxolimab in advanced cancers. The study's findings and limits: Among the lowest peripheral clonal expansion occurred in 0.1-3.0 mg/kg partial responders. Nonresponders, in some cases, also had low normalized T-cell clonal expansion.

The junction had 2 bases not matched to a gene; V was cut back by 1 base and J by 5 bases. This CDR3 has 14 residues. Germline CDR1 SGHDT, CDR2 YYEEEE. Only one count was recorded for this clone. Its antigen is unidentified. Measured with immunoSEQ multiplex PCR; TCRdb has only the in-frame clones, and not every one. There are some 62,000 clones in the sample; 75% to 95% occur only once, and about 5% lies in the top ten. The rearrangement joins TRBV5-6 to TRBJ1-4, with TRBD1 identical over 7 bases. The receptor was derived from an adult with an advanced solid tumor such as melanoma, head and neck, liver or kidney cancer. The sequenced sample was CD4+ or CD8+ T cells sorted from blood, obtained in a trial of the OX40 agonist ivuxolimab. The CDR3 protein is CASSLNRGNEKLFF. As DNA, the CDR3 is TGTGCCAGCAGCTTGAACAGGGGAAATGAAAAACTGTTTTTT.